A selection of T cell receptor beta chains follows, all from one sample in a study of beta chain features in type 1 diabetes. Method: immunoSEQ multiplex PCR; TCRdb's copy keeps in-frame clones and lacks some. The sample includes about 900,000 clones, 17% of them seen just once. Sequences were obtained from naive CD4+ T cells from blood. The receptor set was obtained from a woman aged 18-35 years in good health. Each CDR3 is given with its conserved first and last residue. D genes are given only for firm matches. The listing skips clone size in some rows; elsewhere it reads once, few, many or a size class.

TRBV10-3	NA	TRBJ2-1	NA	CAITRDPNNEQFF	TGTGCCATCACCAGGGACCCAAACAATGAGCAGTTCTTC
TRBV7-9	NA	TRBJ2-2	few	CASSFQRLSTGELFF	TGTGCCAGCAGCTTCCAACGACTATCAACCGGGGAGCTGTTTTTT
TRBV5-6	NA	TRBJ2-1	NA	CASGGYNEQFF	TGTGCCAGCGGTGGGTACAATGAGCAGTTCTTC
TRBV7-3	NA	TRBJ2-2	NA	CASSLMAGWELFF	TGTGCCAGCAGCTTAATGGCTGGTTGGGAGCTGTTTTTT
TRBV2	NA	TRBJ2-1	few	CASSVGPYNEQFF	TGTGCCAGCAGTGTGGGTCCCTACAATGAGCAGTTCTTC
TRBV6-5	TRBD1	TRBJ2-5	few	CASSSGTGGRETQYF	TGTGCCAGCAGTTCCGGGACAGGGGGCAGAGAGACCCAGTACTTC
TRBV29-1	TRBD2	TRBJ2-1	NA	CSVATSGRPWVTSSYNEQFF	TGCAGCGTGGCAACTAGCGGGAGGCCCTGGGTCACGAGCTCCTACAATGAGCAGTTCTTC
TRBV29-1	NA	TRBJ2-1	NA	CSGYRGREQFF	TGCAGCGGGTACCGGGGCCGGGAGCAGTTCTTC
TRBV28	TRBD1	TRBJ1-2	NA	CASSLFGTTGAPWGYTF	TGTGCCAGCAGTTTATTTGGGACCACAGGGGCCCCCTGGGGCTACACCTTC
TRBV28	NA	TRBJ2-1	NA	CASSYHWGDEQFF	TGTGCCAGCAGCTACCACTGGGGGGATGAGCAGTTCTTC
TRBV7-2	TRBD1	TRBJ2-7	NA	CASSHLQGVYEQYF	TGTGCCAGCAGCCATCTACAGGGGGTCTACGAGCAGTACTTC
TRBV5-1	NA	TRBJ2-5	NA	CASSAGAYRRAQYF	TGCGCCAGCAGCGCCGGGGCCTACCGGAGGGCCCAGTACTTC
TRBV5-1	NA	TRBJ2-1	few	CASSSPYDSYNEQFF	TGCGCCAGCAGCTCGCCCTACGACTCCTACAATGAGCAGTTCTTC
TRBV14	NA	TRBJ2-2	few	CASSQVVRGVGSGELFF	TGTGCCAGCAGCCAAGTGGTGAGGGGCGTCGGTTCCGGGGAGCTGTTTTTT